The 30 T cell receptor beta chains presented below share a single source sample, sequenced in a study of cytomegalovirus exposure and HLA in healthy donors. Generated by immunoSEQ multiplex PCR, the TCRdb table keeps only in-frame clones and is missing some. The top ten clones hold less than 5% of a sample with tens of thousands of clones, 85% to 90% of them seen once. What was sequenced was PBMCs. The receptors stem from a woman younger than 30 in good health and CMV-seropositive.

In its sample, this clone was seen once. The chain uses TRBV25-1 and TRBJ2-1; 13 bases map to TRBD2. Looked up from germline, CDR1 is MGHDK and CDR2 is SYGVNS. Unmatched junction bases numbered 1, after V lost 1 base and J lost 4 bases. This CDR3 comprises 16 residues. DNA of the CDR3: TGTGCCAGCAGTGAATCGGGACTAGCGGGATACAATGAGCAGTTCTTC. Translation gives CASSESGLAGYNEQFF.

V gene TRBV6-4 combines with J gene TRBJ2-2; 12 bases match TRBD2. The trim removed 4 bases at V and 6 bases at J, leaving 9 bases unmatched. The germline V gene encodes CDR1 MRHNA and CDR2 SNTAGT. The CDR3 has 17 amino acids. CDR3 sequence (DNA): TGTGCCAGCAGTGCGACTAGCGGGGGCCCCGAGGCCGGGGAGCTGTTTTTT. As protein: CASSATSGGPEAGELFF.

DNA of the CDR3: TGTGCCAGCAGCCGGGGGGGGACTCGGGCAGATACGCAGTATTTT. As protein: CASSRGGTRADTQYF. The rearrangement links TRBV27 to TRBJ2-3; 8 nucleotides line up with TRBD2. V shed 6 bases and J 4 bases; nucleotides not matched to a gene: 9. Germline V gene sequence: CDR1 MNHEY, CDR2 SMNVEV (reference sequence). The CDR3 is made up of 15 amino acids.

V gene TRBV6-1 combines with J gene TRBJ1-5, with D unclear. Trimming left V 6 bases short and J 14 bases short, with 17 bases between. Germline-derived CDR1 and CDR2 are MNHNS and SASEGT. The CDR3 is 12 amino acids. CDR3 nucleotide sequence: TGTGCCAGCAGCAACCCCCCCCGGGAGGAGCATTTT. Amino acid sequence: CASSNPPREEHF.

The rearrangement joins TRBV19 to TRBJ2-3, with D unclear. The length of the CDR3 is 13 residues. Germline V gene lookup returns CDR1 LNHDA and CDR2 SQIVND (reference sequence). With 7 bases removed from V and 5 bases from J, the gap between germline ends came to 13 bases. The CDR3 is CASTSQNGDTQYF. In DNA form, the CDR3 reads TGTGCCAGTACTTCGCAGAATGGAGATACGCAGTATTTT.

This rearrangement joins TRBV10-1 to TRBJ1-2, with 7 positions matching TRBD1. V gave up 6 bases and J gave up 5 bases; unmatched junction bases: 6. CDR3 size: 13 residues. Looked up from germline, CDR1 is WNHNN and CDR2 is SYGVQD (reference sequence). Written as DNA, the CDR3 is TGCGCCAGCAGCCCCGGGACAGCGTATGGCTACACCTTC. Amino acid sequence: CASSPGTAYGYTF.

V gene TRBV25-1 combines with J gene TRBJ2-2, with 8 bases matching TRBD1. CDR1 is MGHDK, CDR2 SYGVNS, per germline. The CDR3 loop spans 15 amino acids. With 6 bases clipped from V and 1 base from J, the junction kept 4 bases outside the gene matches. This CDR3 is CASSLTGGNTGELFF. In DNA form, the CDR3 reads TGTGCCAGCAGCCTTACAGGGGGGAACACCGGGGAGCTGTTTTTT.

The count of this clone is one. The chain joins TRBV27 to TRBJ1-2, with a tentative D call TRBD1 (6 bases). The CDR3 sequence is 14 residues long. The ends were cut back, 4 bases at V and 3 bases at J, with 12 bases in the middle. CDR1 and CDR2 from the germline V gene are MNHEY and SMNVEV (reference sequence). Here the CDR3 DNA reads TGTGCCAGCAGTTCTGGGGGCTCAGACTATGGCTACACCTTC. Translated, it gives CASSSGGSDYGYTF.

The CDR3: CASSLVPGQGLNIQYF. CDR3 nucleotide sequence: TGTGCCAGCAGCTTGGTACCGGGACAGGGGTTAAACATTCAGTACTTC. The chain uses TRBV5-5 and TRBJ2-4, with 10 nucleotides matching TRBD1. V lost 0 bases and J lost 6; bases outside the gene matches: 6. The length of the CDR3 is 16 residues. The V gene's germline CDR1 is SGHKS and CDR2 YYEKEE (reference sequence).

The chain employs TRBV28 and TRBJ2-3; D ambiguous. Trimming removed 3 bases at V and 0 bases at J, with 10 bases between. The CDR3 extends over 15 amino acids. CDR1 and CDR2 from the germline V gene are MDHEN and SYDVKM. In DNA, the CDR3 is TGTGCCAGCAGTTTTTCGGAGTCGAGCACAGATACGCAGTATTTT. It translates to CASSFSESSTDTQYF.

This chain uses TRBV6-4 with TRBJ2-1; 12 positions agree with TRBD2. CDR1 is MRHNA, CDR2 SNTAGT, per germline. The CDR3 is made up of 14 amino acids. Germline trimming cut 6 bases from V and 8 bases from J; bases unmatched to any gene: 5. DNA for the CDR3: TGTGCCAGCAGCCAGACTAGCGGGGGCCATGAGCAGTTCTTC. It yields the protein CASSQTSGGHEQFF.

The rearrangement uses TRBV5-6 and TRBJ1-2, with 7 bases that match TRBD1. Trimming at V came to 3 bases and at J to 7 bases, leaving 12 bases not matched to a gene. This CDR3 is built from 15 residues. CDR1 SGHDT and CDR2 YYEEEE come from the germline V gene. CDR3 nucleotide sequence: TGTGCCAGCAGCTGGAGGGACAGCTCTGCGCCTGGCTACACCTTC. It yields the protein CASSWRDSSAPGYTF.

The V gene is TRBV5-1, the J gene TRBJ1-2; D possibly corresponds to TRBD1 (6 bases). CDR3 length: 16 amino acids. Germline CDR1 reads SGHRS; CDR2 reads YFSETQ. Trimming left V 1 base short and J 3 bases short, with 16 bases between. This CDR3 reads CASSLSPRGIDYGYTF. The DNA for the CDR3 is TGCGCCAGCAGCTTGTCCCCCAGGGGAATTGACTATGGCTACACCTTC.

This clone has only a few counts. The V and J genes are TRBV6-6 and TRBJ1-1; no clear D. Trimming shortened V by 2 bases and J by 5 bases, and 9 bases separated the two germline ends. The V gene's germline CDR1 is MNHNY and CDR2 SVGAGI (reference sequence). CDR3 size: 13 residues. The CDR3 nucleotides are TGTGCCAGCAGTTACATGGGGAGGACTGAAGCTTTCTTT. Translated, it gives CASSYMGRTEAFF.

The rearrangement uses TRBV27 and TRBJ2-2; D not resolved. This CDR3 is built from 13 residues. Trimming shortened V by 7 bases and J by 6 bases, and 12 bases separated the two germline ends. Germline V gene lookup returns CDR1 MNHEY and CDR2 SMNVEV (reference sequence). The CDR3 bases are TGTGCCAGCAAGATCTCGGTTGCCGGGGAGCTGTTTTTT. Amino acids: CASKISVAGELFF.

The chain combines TRBV11-3 with TRBJ2-4; 11 bases line up with TRBD1. CDR3 size: 18 residues. Germline CDR1 SGHNT, CDR2 YENEEA. J was trimmed by 4 bases and V by 4 bases; bases with no gene match: 12. CDR3 sequence: CASSCKGVWDRGKNIQYF. In DNA, the CDR3 is TGTGCCAGCAGCTGCAAGGGTGTGTGGGACAGGGGGAAAAACATTCAGTACTTC.

The rearrangement links TRBV4-1 to TRBJ2-7; TRBD1 is a possible D gene (6 bases). The CDR3 consists of 14 residues. V lost 1 base to trimming and J lost 3 bases, with 10 bases between them. CDR1 and CDR2 (germline): MGHRA, YSYEKL. CDR3 coding DNA: TGCGCCAGCAGCCAAGTGGGGGCCATCTACGAGCAGTACTTC. Translation gives CASSQVGAIYEQYF.

The chain links TRBV5-6 to TRBJ2-5, with D possibly matching TRBD2 (5 bases). This CDR3 has 16 amino acids. Germline V gene data show CDR1 as SGHDT and CDR2 as YYEEEE. The V gene lost 4 bases and the J gene lost 1 base, with 17 bases spanning the gap. Here the CDR3 reads CASSPRSGLAQETQYF. CDR3 DNA: TGTGCCAGCAGCCCCCGGAGTGGGCTAGCCCAAGAGACCCAGTACTTC.

This clone was recorded once. This chain's CDR3 is CASSVQGQQETQYF. The CDR3 coding sequence is TGTGCCAGCAGTGTTCAGGGACAGCAAGAGACCCAGTACTTC. The chain recombines TRBV2 with TRBJ2-5; TRBD1 matches 7 bases. Germline trimming cut 4 bases from V and 2 bases from J; bases unmatched to any gene: 4. This CDR3 contains 14 residues. Germline CDR1 and CDR2: SNHLY and FYNNEI. The complete variable domain, with remaining parts taken from reference TRBV2 and TRBJ2-5, reads EPEVTQTPSHQVTQMGQEVILRCVPISNHLYFYWYRQILGQKVEFLVSFYNNEISEKSEIFDDQFSVERPDGSNFTLKIRSTKLEDSAMYFCASSVQGQQETQYFGPGTRLLVL.

J is TRBJ1-2 and V is TRBV5-5, with D perhaps TRBD1 (6 bases). This CDR3 spans 16 amino acids. Germline V CDR1 and CDR2: SGHKS, YYEKEE (reference sequence). With 0 bases removed from V and 3 bases from J, the gap between germline ends came to 15 bases. In DNA form, the CDR3 reads TGTGCCAGCAGCTTGGCTGGCGCAGGGGTTGACTATGGCTACACCTTC. Amino acids: CASSLAGAGVDYGYTF. Full variable domain (rest looked up from reference TRBV5-5 and TRBJ1-2): DAGVTQSPTHLIKTRGQQVTLRCSPISGHKSVSWYQQVLGQGPQFIFQYYEKEERGRGNFPDRFSARQFPNYSSELNVNALLLGDSALYLCASSLAGAGVDYGYTFGSGTRLTVV.

This clone was detected once. The chain employs TRBV13 and TRBJ2-1; 16 positions agree with TRBD2. The trim removed 3 bases at V and 2 bases at J, leaving 1 base unmatched. The CDR3 has 17 residues. Germline V gives CDR1 PRHDT, CDR2 FYEKMQ (reference sequence). For the CDR3, the DNA is TGTGCCAGCAGCTTGGGACTAGCGGGGGGGCCCTACAATGAGCAGTTCTTC. It is translated as CASSLGLAGGPYNEQFF. Combining the CDR3 with reference TRBV13 and TRBJ2-1 gives the whole variable domain AAGVIQSPRHLIKEKRETATLKCYPIPRHDTVYWYQQGPGQDPQFLISFYEKMQSDKGSIPDRFSAQQFSDYHSELNMSSLELGDSALYFCASSLGLAGGPYNEQFFGPGTRLTVL.

This chain links TRBV6-5 with TRBJ2-3; D is uncertain. Germline loops: CDR1 MNHEY, CDR2 SVGAGI. This CDR3 spans 13 amino acids. V lost 3 bases, J lost 1 base, and 5 bases lay in between. CDR3 sequence (DNA): TGTGCCAGCAGTTATTCAGGCACAGATACGCAGTATTTT. Amino acid sequence: CASSYSGTDTQYF.

The chain combines TRBV11-3 with TRBJ2-1; TRBD2 matches 10 bases. Germline CDR1 is SGHNT and CDR2 is YENEEA. The CDR3 loop spans 15 amino acids. V trimming: 5 bases; J trimming: 3 bases; junction bases outside the gene matches: 4. This CDR3 reads CASSLGLADYNEQFF. DNA of the CDR3: TGTGCCAGCAGCCTCGGACTAGCGGACTACAATGAGCAGTTCTTC.

The chain uses TRBV29-1 and TRBJ2-7; D remains ambiguous. Germline CDR1 reads SQVTM; CDR2 reads ANQGSEA. The CDR3 totals 13 residues. V lost 0 bases, J lost 1 base, and 7 bases lay in between. Here the CDR3 DNA reads TGCAGCGTTGAAGACAGAACATCCTACGAGCAGTACTTC. It is translated as CSVEDRTSYEQYF.

The rearrangement joins TRBV4-2 to TRBJ1-2; 7 positions match TRBD1. Looked up from germline, CDR1 is LGHNA and CDR2 is YNFKEQ. The CDR3 is 15 residues long. Trimming took 1 base from V and 6 from J; bases not matched to a gene: 8. The CDR3 here is CASSQGSGTADGYTF. In DNA form, the CDR3 reads TGTGCCAGCAGCCAAGGGAGTGGGACAGCGGATGGCTACACCTTC.

CDR3 DNA: TGTGCCAGCAGCCGTAGGGACAATGCCTCGCCTGAAGCTTTCTTT. Translating it yields CASSRRDNASPEAFF. This chain joins TRBV7-3 and TRBJ1-1; maybe TRBD1 (6 bases). CDR3 length: 15 amino acids. The V and J ends lost 5 bases and 6 bases respectively, with 19 bases between them. The germline CDR1 and CDR2 sequences are SGHTA and FQGTGA.

The rearrangement links TRBV6-5 to TRBJ2-5; 7 nucleotides agree with TRBD1. J was trimmed by 2 bases and V by 6 bases; bases with no gene match: 6. The CDR3 is 14 residues long. Germline loops: CDR1 MNHEY, CDR2 SVGAGI. CDR3 residues: CASSRDRVQETQYF. For the CDR3, the DNA is TGTGCCAGCAGCCGTGACAGGGTTCAAGAGACCCAGTACTTC.

The rearrangement links TRBV29-1 to TRBJ2-1; 10 bases are shared with TRBD2. In germline, CDR1 is SQVTM, CDR2 ANQGSEA. The V segment lost 3 bases and the J segment 0 bases; nucleotides outside the gene matches: 26. This CDR3 is built from 23 residues. The CDR3, as DNA: TGCAGCGTTGATGAGGCACCTTTGGGAGGAGGACTAGCGGAGGGAAGCTCCTACAATGAGCAGTTCTTC. Amino acid sequence: CSVDEAPLGGGLAEGSSYNEQFF.

The chain links TRBV9 to TRBJ2-2; the match to TRBD1 covers 11 bases. This CDR3 has 16 residues. The V and J ends lost 3 bases and 5 bases, in that order; junction bases with no gene match: 6. From germline, CDR1 is SGDLS and CDR2 YYNGEE. CDR3 bases: TGTGCCAGCAGCGCCTGGACAGGGGGCCGGACCGGGGAGCTGTTTTTT. It translates to CASSAWTGGRTGELFF. Combining the CDR3 with reference TRBV9 and TRBJ2-2 gives the whole variable domain DSGVTQTPKHLITATGQRVTLRCSPRSGDLSVYWYQQSLDQGLQFLIQYYNGEERAKGNILERFSAQQFPDLHSELNLSSLELGDSALYFCASSAWTGGRTGELFFGEGSRLTVL.

J is TRBJ2-1 and V is TRBV30; D not resolved. The V and J ends lost 4 bases and 9 bases respectively, with 16 bases between them. This CDR3 is built from 13 residues. Germline V gives CDR1 GTSNPN, CDR2 SVGIG (reference sequence). The CDR3 DNA follows: TGTGCCTGGAACCAGGCGTCTTCTGGTGAGCAGTTCTTC. This codes for CAWNQASSGEQFF. The full variable domain, rest sourced from reference TRBV30 and TRBJ2-1, is SQTIHQWPATLVQPVGSPLSLECTVEGTSNPNLYWYRQAAGRGLQLLFYSVGIGQISSEVPQNLSASRPQDRQFILSSKKLLLSDSGFYLCAWNQASSGEQFFGPGTRLTVL.